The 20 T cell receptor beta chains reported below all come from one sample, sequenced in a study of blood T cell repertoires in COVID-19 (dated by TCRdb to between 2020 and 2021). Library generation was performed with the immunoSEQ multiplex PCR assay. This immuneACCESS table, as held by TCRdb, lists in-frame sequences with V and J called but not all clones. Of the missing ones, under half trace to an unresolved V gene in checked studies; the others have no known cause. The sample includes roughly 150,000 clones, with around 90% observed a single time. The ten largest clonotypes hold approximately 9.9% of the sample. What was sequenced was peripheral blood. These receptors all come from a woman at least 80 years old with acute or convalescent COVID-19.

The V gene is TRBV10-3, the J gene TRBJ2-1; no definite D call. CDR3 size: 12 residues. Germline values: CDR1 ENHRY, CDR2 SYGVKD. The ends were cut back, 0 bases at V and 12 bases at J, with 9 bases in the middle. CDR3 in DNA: TGTGCCATCAGTGAGTCTCTTCTAGGGCAGTTCTTC. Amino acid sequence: CAISESLLGQFF.

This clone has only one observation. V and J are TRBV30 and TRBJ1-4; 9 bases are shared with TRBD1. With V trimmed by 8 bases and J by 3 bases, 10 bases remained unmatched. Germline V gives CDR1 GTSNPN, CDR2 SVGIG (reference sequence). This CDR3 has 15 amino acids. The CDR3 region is CALGQGLTPNEKLFF. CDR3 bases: TGTGCCCTGGGACAGGGCCTTACTCCTAATGAAAAACTGTTTTTT.

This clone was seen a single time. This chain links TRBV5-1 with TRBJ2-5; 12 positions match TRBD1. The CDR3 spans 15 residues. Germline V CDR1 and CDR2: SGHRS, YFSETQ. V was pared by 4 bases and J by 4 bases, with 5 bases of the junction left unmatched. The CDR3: CASSTGQGAGETQYF. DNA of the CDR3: TGCGCCAGCAGCACGGGACAGGGGGCGGGAGAGACCCAGTACTTC.

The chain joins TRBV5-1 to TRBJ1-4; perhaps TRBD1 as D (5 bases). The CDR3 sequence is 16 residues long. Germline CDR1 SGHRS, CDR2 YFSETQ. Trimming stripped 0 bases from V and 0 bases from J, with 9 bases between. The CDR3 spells CASSLGGRATNEKLFF. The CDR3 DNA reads TGCGCCAGCAGCTTGGGGGGCAGGGCAACTAATGAAAAACTGTTTTTT.

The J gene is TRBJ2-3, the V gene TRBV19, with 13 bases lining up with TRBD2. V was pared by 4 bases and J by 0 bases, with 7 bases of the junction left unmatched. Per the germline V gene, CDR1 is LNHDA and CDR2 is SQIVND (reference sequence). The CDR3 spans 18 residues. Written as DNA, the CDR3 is TGTGCCAGTAGTACCGGGACTAGCGGGGCATGGAGCACAGATACGCAGTATTTT. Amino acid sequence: CASSTGTSGAWSTDTQYF.

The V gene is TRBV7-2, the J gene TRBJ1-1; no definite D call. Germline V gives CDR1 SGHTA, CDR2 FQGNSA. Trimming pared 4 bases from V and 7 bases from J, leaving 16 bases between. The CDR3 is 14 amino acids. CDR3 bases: TGTGCCAGCAGCTCCCCTGGCCGGGTGATTGAAGCTTTCTTT. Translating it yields CASSSPGRVIEAFF.

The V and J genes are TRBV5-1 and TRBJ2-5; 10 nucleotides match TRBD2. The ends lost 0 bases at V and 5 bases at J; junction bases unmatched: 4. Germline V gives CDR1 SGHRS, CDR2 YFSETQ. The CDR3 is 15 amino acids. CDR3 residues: CASSLAGTSDETQYF. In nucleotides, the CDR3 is TGCGCCAGCAGCTTGGCCGGGACTAGCGATGAGACCCAGTACTTC.

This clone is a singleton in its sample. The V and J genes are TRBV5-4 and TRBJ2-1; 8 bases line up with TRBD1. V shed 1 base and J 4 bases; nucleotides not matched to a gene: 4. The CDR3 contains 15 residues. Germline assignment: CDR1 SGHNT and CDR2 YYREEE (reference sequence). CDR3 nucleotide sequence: TGTGCCAGCAGCTTGCAGGGGGCCCCATACAATGAGCAGTTCTTC. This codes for CASSLQGAPYNEQFF.

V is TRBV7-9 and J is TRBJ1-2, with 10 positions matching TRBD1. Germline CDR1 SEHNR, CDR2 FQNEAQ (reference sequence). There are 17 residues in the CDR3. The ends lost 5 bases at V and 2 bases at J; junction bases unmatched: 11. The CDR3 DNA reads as TGTGCCAGCAGCGTCCCGGGACAGGGGCGATTCAACTATGGCTACACCTTC. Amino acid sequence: CASSVPGQGRFNYGYTF.

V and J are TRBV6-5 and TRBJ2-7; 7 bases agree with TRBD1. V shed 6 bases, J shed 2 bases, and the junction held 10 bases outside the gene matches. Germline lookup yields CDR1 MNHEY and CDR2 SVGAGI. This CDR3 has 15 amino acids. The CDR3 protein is CASSTTDRSPYEQYF. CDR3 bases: TGTGCCAGCAGCACAACGGACAGGAGTCCCTACGAGCAGTACTTC.

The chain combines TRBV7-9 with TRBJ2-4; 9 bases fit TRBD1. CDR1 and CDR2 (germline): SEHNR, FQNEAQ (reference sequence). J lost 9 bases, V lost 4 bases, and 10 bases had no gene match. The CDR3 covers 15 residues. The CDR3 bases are TGTGCCAGCAGCTCAGGGGACAGGGAGGGAAGCATTCAGTACTTC. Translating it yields CASSSGDREGSIQYF. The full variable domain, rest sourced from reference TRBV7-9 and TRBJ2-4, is DTGVSQNPRHKITKRGQNVTFRCDPISEHNRLYWYRQTLGQGPEFLTYFQNEAQLEKSRLLSDRFSAERPKGSFSTLEIQRTEQGDSAMYLCASSSGDREGSIQYFGAGTRLSVL.

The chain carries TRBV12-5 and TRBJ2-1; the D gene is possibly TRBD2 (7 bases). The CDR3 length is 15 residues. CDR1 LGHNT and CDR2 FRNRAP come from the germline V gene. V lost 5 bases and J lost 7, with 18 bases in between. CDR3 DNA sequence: TGTGCTAGTGGTACCCTACGGGGGGCGGGTAATGAGCAGTTCTTC. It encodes CASGTLRGAGNEQFF.

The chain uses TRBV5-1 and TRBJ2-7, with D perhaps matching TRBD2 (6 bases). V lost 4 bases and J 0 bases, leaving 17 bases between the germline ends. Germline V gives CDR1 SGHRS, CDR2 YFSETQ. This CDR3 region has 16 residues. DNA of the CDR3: TGCGCCAGCAGCCCCCGGCCGGGGGACGGCTCCTACGAGCAGTACTTC. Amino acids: CASSPRPGDGSYEQYF.

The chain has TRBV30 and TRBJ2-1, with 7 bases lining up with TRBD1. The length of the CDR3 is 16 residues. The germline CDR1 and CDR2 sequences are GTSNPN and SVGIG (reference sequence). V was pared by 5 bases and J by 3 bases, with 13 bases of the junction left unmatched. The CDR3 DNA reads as TGTGCCTGGGGGGCTCACAGGGGAGACATCTACAATGAGCAGTTCTTC. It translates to CAWGAHRGDIYNEQFF.

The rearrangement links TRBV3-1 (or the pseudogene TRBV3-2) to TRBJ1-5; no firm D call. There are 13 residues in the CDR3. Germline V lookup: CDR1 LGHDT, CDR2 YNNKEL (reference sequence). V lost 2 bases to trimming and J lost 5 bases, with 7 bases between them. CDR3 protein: CASSQLTDQPQHF. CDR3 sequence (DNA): TGTGCCAGCAGCCAACTAACGGATCAGCCCCAGCATTTT.

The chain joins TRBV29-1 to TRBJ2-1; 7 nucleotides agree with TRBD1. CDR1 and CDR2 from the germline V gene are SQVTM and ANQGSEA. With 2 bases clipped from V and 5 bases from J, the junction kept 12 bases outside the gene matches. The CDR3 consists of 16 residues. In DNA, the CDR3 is TGCAGCGTTGAAATACTAGGGGGCCCGAAGAACAATGAGCAGTTCTTC. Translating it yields CSVEILGGPKNNEQFF.

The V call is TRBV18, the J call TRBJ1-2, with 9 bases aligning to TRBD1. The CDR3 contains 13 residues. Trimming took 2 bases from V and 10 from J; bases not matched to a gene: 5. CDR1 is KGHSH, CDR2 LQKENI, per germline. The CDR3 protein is CASSPGDRVDYTF. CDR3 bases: TGTGCCAGCTCACCAGGGGACAGGGTCGACTACACCTTC.

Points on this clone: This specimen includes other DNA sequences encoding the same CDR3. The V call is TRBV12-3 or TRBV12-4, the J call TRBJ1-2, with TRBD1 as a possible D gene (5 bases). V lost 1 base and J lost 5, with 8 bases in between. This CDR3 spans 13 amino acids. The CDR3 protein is CASSLGGRYGYTF. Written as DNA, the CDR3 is TGTGCCAGCAGTTTAGGGGGGAGGTATGGCTACACCTTC.

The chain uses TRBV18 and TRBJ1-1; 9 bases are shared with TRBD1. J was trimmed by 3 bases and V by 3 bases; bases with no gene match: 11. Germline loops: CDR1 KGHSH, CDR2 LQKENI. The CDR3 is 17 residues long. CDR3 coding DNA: TGTGCCAGCTCACCCTCACGAGGGACAGGGCGAGACACTGAAGCTTTCTTT. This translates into CASSPSRGTGRDTEAFF.

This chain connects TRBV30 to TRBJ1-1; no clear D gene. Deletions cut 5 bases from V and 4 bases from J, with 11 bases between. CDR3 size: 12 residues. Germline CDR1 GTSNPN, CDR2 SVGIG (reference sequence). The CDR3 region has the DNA TGTGCCTGGGCTCTCATGAGCACTGAAGCTTTCTTT. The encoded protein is CAWALMSTEAFF.